The rows below give T cell receptor beta chains drawn from one sample of a study of B cell selection in AIRE deficiency. TCRdb keeps only in-frame clones here, not all; method: immunoSEQ multiplex PCR. The data show 28,000 or so clones, around 93% seen once. Sequenced material: CD4+CD25+ Tregs sorted from PBMCs. These receptors were taken from a human donor in good health. CDR3s include the opening cysteine and the closing phenylalanine or tryptophan. The D gene is left open where the match is weak. Not all rows give a size; the values are once, few, many and, for expanded clones, a class.

13	TRBJ1-1	NA	NA	TRBV19	CASRELANTEAFF	TGTGCCAGTAGGGAACTTGCGAACACTGAAGCTTTCTTT
14	TRBJ1-5	NA	NA	TRBV7-9	CASSLGRGNQPQHF	TGTGCCAGCAGCTTAGGGAGGGGAAATCAGCCCCAGCATTTT
14	TRBJ1-6	TRBD1	once	TRBV10-2	CASSTQGAASPLHF	TGCGCCAGCAGCACTCAGGGGGCTGCTTCACCCCTCCACTTT
14	TRBJ1-5	NA	few	TRBV27	CASSLKFGTQPQHF	TGTGCCAGCAGTTTGAAATTCGGTACGCAGCCCCAGCATTTT
16	TRBJ1-1	NA	NA	TRBV7-9	CASSSSGRMVNTEAFF	TGTGCCAGCAGCTCCTCAGGGAGAATGGTGAACACTGAAGCTTTCTTT
15	TRBJ1-5	TRBD1	NA	TRBV6-6	CASRPGQFSNQPQHF	TGTGCCAGCAGACCGGGACAGTTTAGCAATCAGCCCCAGCATTTT
15	TRBJ1-6	NA	NA	TRBV5-1	CASSLDPGGNSPLHF	TGCGCCAGCAGCTTGGACCCTGGGGGAAATTCACCCCTCCACTTT
14	TRBJ2-3	NA	few	TRBV5-1	CASSLRGNRDTQYF	TGCGCCAGCAGCTTACGTGGCAACAGAGATACGCAGTATTTT
14	TRBJ2-1	TRBD2	NA	TRBV7-9	CASRIAGGYNEQFF	TGTGCCAGCAGGATAGCGGGGGGGTACAATGAGCAGTTCTTC
15	TRBJ2-2	NA	NA	TRBV27	CASSFMSIEAGELFF	TGTGCCAGCAGTTTTATGAGTATCGAGGCCGGGGAGCTGTTTTTT
14	TRBJ2-7	TRBD1	NA	TRBV5-6	CASSTGQGSYEQYF	TGTGCCAGCAGCACCGGACAGGGCTCCTACGAGCAGTACTTC
13	TRBJ2-7	NA	NA	TRBV5-6	CASSRTMLFEQYF	TGTGCCAGCAGTCGAACGATGTTGTTCGAGCAGTACTTC
14	TRBJ1-6	NA	NA	TRBV28	CASVPSGPNSPLHF	TGTGCCAGCGTCCCTTCAGGGCCTAATTCACCCCTCCACTTT
17	TRBJ2-1	TRBD2	NA	TRBV5-6	CASSLGPLAGSYNEQFF	TGTGCCAGCAGCTTGGGGCCACTAGCGGGGTCCTACAATGAGCAGTTCTTC
17	TRBJ2-7	TRBD1	NA	TRBV25-1	CASSASPGQGPIYEQYF	TGTGCCAGCAGTGCCAGCCCGGGACAGGGCCCTATTTACGAGCAGTACTTC
13	TRBJ1-5	TRBD1	few	TRBV7-9	CASSSQGDQPQHF	TGTGCCAGCAGCTCGCAGGGGGATCAGCCCCAGCATTTT
15	TRBJ2-3	TRBD2	NA	TRBV15	CATSGERGSTDTQYF	TGTGCCACCAGCGGAGAGCGGGGTAGCACAGATACGCAGTATTTT
15	TRBJ1-1	NA	NA	TRBV6-5	CASSHLQIERAEAFF	TGTGCCAGCAGCCACCTTCAGATTGAGCGGGCTGAAGCTTTCTTT
13	TRBJ1-2	NA	NA	TRBV29-1	CSVTGGANYGYTF	TGCAGCGTCACGGGGGGGGCTAACTATGGCTACACCTTC
16	TRBJ1-1	TRBD1	NA	TRBV2	CASRSGQGLMNTEAFF	TGTGCCAGCAGATCGGGACAGGGGTTAATGAACACTGAAGCTTTCTTT
14	TRBJ1-2	NA	NA	TRBV18	CASSPRDTTYGYTF	TGTGCCAGCTCACCACGGGACACCACCTATGGCTACACCTTC
16	TRBJ2-2	TRBD2	NA	TRBV5-1	CASSLGGTSPTGELFF	TGCGCCAGCAGCTTAGGTGGGACTAGCCCCACCGGGGAGCTGTTTTTT
16	TRBJ2-2	TRBD2	NA	TRBV5-4	CASSFGTSGGTGELFF	TGTGCCAGCAGCTTTGGGACTAGCGGGGGGACCGGGGAGCTGTTTTTT
13	TRBJ2-2	NA	NA	TRBV2	CASTTEVTGELFF	TGTGCCAGCACCACGGAGGTCACCGGGGAGCTGTTTTTT
14	TRBJ2-3	NA	once	TRBV10-2	CASSDSTSTDTQYF	TGCGCCAGCAGTGATTCTACTAGCACAGATACGCAGTATTTT
12	TRBJ1-1	NA	NA	TRBV28	CASSLSRLGAFF	TGTGCCAGCAGTTTATCTAGGTTAGGAGCTTTCTTT
13	TRBJ2-2	NA	NA	TRBV29-1	CSVPQGNTGELFF	TGCAGCGTGCCACAGGGGAACACCGGGGAGCTGTTTTTT
15	TRBJ1-2	TRBD1	NA	TRBV10-3	CAISGAGTGNYGYTF	TGTGCCATCAGTGGAGCCGGGACAGGGAACTATGGCTACACCTTC
15	TRBJ1-2	NA	NA	TRBV15	CATSRDGGLLYGYTF	TGTGCCACCAGCAGAGACGGGGGGCTGCTCTATGGCTACACCTTC
15	TRBJ2-1	NA	NA	TRBV15	CATNLGVASYNEQFF	TGTGCCACCAACTTGGGGGTTGCCTCCTACAATGAGCAGTTCTTC
15	TRBJ2-2	TRBD1	NA	TRBV7-7	CASSLGGQGTGELFF	TGTGCCAGCAGCTTAGGGGGACAGGGGACCGGGGAGCTGTTTTTT
12	TRBJ2-7	NA	NA	TRBV13	CASSQTRGEQYF	TGTGCCAGCAGCCAGACCCGAGGCGAGCAGTACTTC
16	TRBJ2-1	NA	NA	TRBV5-1	CASSLEAGYSLNEQFF	TGCGCCAGCAGCTTGGAGGCAGGGTATTCCCTCAATGAGCAGTTCTTC
14	TRBJ1-4	TRBD1	NA	TRBV9	CASSDDRGHEKLFF	TGTGCCAGCAGCGACGACAGGGGGCATGAAAAACTGTTTTTT
13	TRBJ1-1	TRBD1	NA	TRBV28	CASKGQPWAEAFF	TGTGCCAGCAAGGGACAGCCTTGGGCTGAAGCTTTCTTT
13	TRBJ2-5	NA	NA	TRBV5-4	CATGTPNQETQYF	TGTGCCACCGGGACACCCAACCAAGAGACCCAGTACTTC
15	TRBJ2-1	TRBD2	NA	TRBV6-5	CASSQTSVGLGEQFF	TGTGCCAGCAGCCAAACTAGCGTCGGGTTAGGTGAGCAGTTCTTC
14	TRBJ1-1	NA	NA	TRBV7-2	CASSFHREATEAFF	TGTGCCAGCAGCTTTCACAGGGAGGCGACTGAAGCTTTCTTT
12	TRBJ2-3	NA	NA	TRBV11-3	CASSPPGDTQYF	TGTGCCAGCAGCCCACCCGGAGATACGCAGTATTTT
15	TRBJ2-3	TRBD2	NA	TRBV5-4	CASRHAGGPTDTQYF	TGTGCCAGCAGGCATGCGGGGGGGCCCACAGATACGCAGTATTTT
13	TRBJ1-6	NA	NA	TRBV5-1	CASTLSTNSPLHF	TGCGCCAGCACCCTCTCCACCAATTCACCCCTCCACTTT